The sequence of this TCR beta chain was determined in a study of T-cell memory formation after mild COVID-19. Study summary: TCR clusters showed largely donor specificity.

The CDR3 totals 17 residues. The V gene end was trimmed by 1 base and the J gene end by 1 base; junction bases not matched to a gene: 9. Germline CDR1 and CDR2: MGHRA and YSYEKL. TCRdb processed the 5' RACE reads anew with MiXCR; each CDR3 protein has one entry. The data show roughly 600,000 distinct CDR3 sequences, approximately 19% seen once. Study outcomes and limitations: CD4/CD8 balance held among clones contracting day 15 to 85, and later expanders leaned CD4+.

This clonotype was found a few times. Antigen unknown. This TCR derives from an adult woman who had mild COVID-19 (a few samples of this study predate the infection). Cell type and time point are not known. V is TRBV4-1 and J is TRBJ1-1; 7 positions match TRBD1. Sequencing input: PBMCs or a T cell subset sorted from them (not recorded which). CDR3 in DNA: TGCGCCAGCAGCCAAGTCAGGGGGGGGGTGAGGAACACTGAAGCTTTCTTT. This codes for CASSQVRGGVRNTEAFF.